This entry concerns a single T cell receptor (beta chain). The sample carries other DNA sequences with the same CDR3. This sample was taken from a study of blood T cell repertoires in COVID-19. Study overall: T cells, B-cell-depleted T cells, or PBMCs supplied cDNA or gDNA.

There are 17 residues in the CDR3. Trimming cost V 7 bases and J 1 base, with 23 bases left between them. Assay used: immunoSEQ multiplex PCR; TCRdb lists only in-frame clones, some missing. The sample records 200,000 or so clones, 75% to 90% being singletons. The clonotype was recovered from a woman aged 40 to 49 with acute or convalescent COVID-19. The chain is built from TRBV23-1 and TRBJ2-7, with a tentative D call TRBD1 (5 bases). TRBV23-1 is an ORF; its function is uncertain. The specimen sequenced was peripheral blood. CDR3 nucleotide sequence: TGCGCCAGCACCCGACCGTCAGGGATGTGGGTATCCTACGAGCAGTACTTC. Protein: CASTRPSGMWVSYEQYF.